The 22 T cell receptor beta chains below all came from one sample that was sequenced in a study of blood T cell repertoires in COVID-19 (dated by TCRdb to the early 2020s). The library came from the immunoSEQ multiplex PCR assay. Not all clones reach the TCRdb copy of this immuneACCESS table, which keeps in-frame sequences only. Checked studies attribute under half of the gap to unresolved V genes and leave the rest unexplained. A total of about 120,000 clones appear in this sample, 85% of them only once. Of the sample, about a tenth is held by the ten largest clones. Source material: peripheral blood. The receptors stem from a man of 80 years or more with acute or convalescent COVID-19.

V and J are TRBV28 and TRBJ2-7; D perhaps matches TRBD1 (6 bases). Germline values: CDR1 MDHEN, CDR2 SYDVKM. The CDR3 consists of 12 residues. The V end was cut by 8 bases, the J end by 2 bases, with 10 bases between. The CDR3 loop reads CASRDTAYEQYF. CDR3 sequence (DNA): TGTGCCAGCCGGGACACCGCCTACGAGCAGTACTTC.

This chain uses TRBV9 with TRBJ2-1; 7 bases fit TRBD2. J lost 7 bases, V lost 0 bases, and 1 base had no gene match. The CDR3 has 13 amino acids. CDR1 SGDLS and CDR2 YYNGEE come from the germline V gene. The CDR3 spells CASSVAGGNEQFF. The DNA of the CDR3 is TGTGCCAGCAGCGTAGCGGGAGGTAATGAGCAGTTCTTC.

This rearrangement joins TRBV3-1 (or the pseudogene TRBV3-2) to TRBJ1-5, with D possibly matching TRBD1 (5 bases). Trimming cost V 2 bases and J 0 bases, with 8 bases left between them. The CDR3 sequence is 15 residues long. The V gene's germline CDR1 is LGHDT and CDR2 YNNKEL (reference sequence). CDR3 DNA: TGTGCCAGCAGCCAATCGGACAATAGCAATCAGCCCCAGCATTTT. This sequence encodes CASSQSDNSNQPQHF.

V gene TRBV27 combines with J gene TRBJ2-1; tentatively, D is TRBD2 (5 bases). This CDR3 has 14 residues. Germline CDR1 is MNHEY and CDR2 is SMNVEV (reference sequence). V was cut by 4 bases and J by 6 bases, with 13 bases left in between. In nucleotides, the CDR3 is TGTGCCAGCAGTTCTAGCAGGAGCCCCAATGAGCAGTTCTTC. Translating gives CASSSSRSPNEQFF.

The chain has TRBV12-3 or TRBV12-4 and TRBJ2-5, with unresolved D. The CDR3 extends over 12 amino acids. V dropped 1 base and J dropped 4 bases, with 4 bases sitting between them. The DNA of the CDR3 is TGTGCCAGCAGTTTAGGGGCAGAGACCCAGTACTTC. Protein product: CASSLGAETQYF.

The rearrangement links TRBV3-1 (or the pseudogene TRBV3-2) to TRBJ2-5; D is unclear. The CDR3 length is 14 residues. Germline CDR1 and CDR2: LGHDT and YNNKEL (reference sequence). V shed 4 bases and J shed 5 bases, with 14 bases lying between them. Here the CDR3 reads CASSPSTTFETQYF. CDR3 bases: TGTGCCAGCAGCCCCTCTACGACATTCGAGACCCAGTACTTC.

Points on this clone: This sample includes further DNA sequences coding for the same CDR3. The chain has TRBV2 and TRBJ2-7; D gene uncertain. CDR3 length: 10 amino acids. Per the germline V gene, CDR1 is SNHLY and CDR2 is FYNNEI. The V and J ends lost 8 bases and 4 bases respectively, with 6 bases between them. The CDR3 region has the DNA TGTGCCAGCTCTGCGTACGAGCAGTACTTC. It yields the protein CASSAYEQYF. The whole variable domain, remainder taken from reference TRBV2 and TRBJ2-7, is EPEVTQTPSHQVTQMGQEVILRCVPISNHLYFYWYRQILGQKVEFLVSFYNNEISEKSEIFDDQFSVERPDGSNFTLKIRSTKLEDSAMYFCASSAYEQYFGPGTRLTVT.

The rearrangement links TRBV19 to TRBJ1-4; D is possibly TRBD1 (5 bases). In germline, CDR1 is LNHDA, CDR2 SQIVND (reference sequence). Trimming stripped 8 bases from V and 7 bases from J, with 14 bases between. The CDR3 loop spans 13 amino acids. CDR3 loop: CASQEQGGEKLFF. The CDR3 coding sequence is TGTGCCAGTCAAGAGCAGGGAGGTGAAAAACTGTTTTTT.

The CDR3 nucleotides read TGTGCCAGCAGTTTATCGGGGTTGACACAGCCCCAGCATTTT. Translating gives CASSLSGLTQPQHF. The chain carries TRBV28 and TRBJ1-5; D gene ambiguous. This CDR3 region has 14 residues. The ends were cut back, 1 base at V and 7 bases at J, with 11 bases in the middle. The germline V gene has CDR1 MDHEN and CDR2 SYDVKM.

The chain has TRBV6-1 and TRBJ1-2, with D maybe TRBD1 (5 bases). This CDR3 has 16 amino acids. Germline-derived CDR1 and CDR2 are MNHNS and SASEGT. Deletions cut 4 bases from V and 2 bases from J, with 17 bases between. The CDR3 sequence: CASSAPSQGINYGYTF. Written as DNA, the CDR3 is TGTGCCAGCAGTGCTCCGAGTCAGGGCATAAACTATGGCTACACCTTC.

The DNA for the CDR3 is TGTGCCACCGCCAACACGGATCGGGGTCAGCCCCAGCATTTT. Its translation: CATANTDRGQPQHF. The chain employs TRBV19 and TRBJ1-5; D gene unclear. Germline V lookup: CDR1 LNHDA, CDR2 SQIVND (reference sequence). V was trimmed by 10 bases and J by 6 bases, leaving 19 bases between them. CDR3 length: 14 residues.

The genes are TRBV3-1 (or the pseudogene TRBV3-2) and TRBJ2-3, with TRBD2 matching 7 bases. Germline values: CDR1 LGHDT, CDR2 YNNKEL (reference sequence). Trimming took 2 bases from V and 3 from J; bases not matched to a gene: 8. CDR3 length: 16 residues. CDR3 in amino acids: CASSQRGLVRTDTQYF. The CDR3 nucleotides are TGTGCCAGCAGCCAACGTGGACTAGTCCGGACAGATACGCAGTATTTT.

Only one count was recorded for this clone. The rearrangement uses TRBV27 and TRBJ1-1, with 7 bases identical to TRBD1. Trimming cost V 4 bases and J 1 base; bases outside gene matches: 9. The CDR3 length is 16 residues. Germline V gives CDR1 MNHEY, CDR2 SMNVEV (reference sequence). The CDR3 protein is CASSSGTVKGNTEAFF. In nucleotides, the CDR3 is TGTGCCAGCAGTTCAGGGACAGTAAAGGGGAACACTGAAGCTTTCTTT.

The chain is built from TRBV30 and TRBJ2-4, with D maybe TRBD2 (6 bases). V lost 2 bases and J lost 1, with 9 bases in between. This CDR3 region has 14 residues. Germline values: CDR1 GTSNPN, CDR2 SVGIG (reference sequence). The CDR3 DNA is TGTGCCTGGAGTACGGGGAGGGCCAAAAACATTCAGTACTTC. This translates into CAWSTGRAKNIQYF.

The rearrangement joins TRBV18 to TRBJ1-2, with TRBD1 as a possible D gene (6 bases). Germline V gene data show CDR1 as KGHSH and CDR2 as LQKENI. The CDR3 totals 15 residues. V was trimmed by 6 bases and J by 3 bases, leaving 17 bases between them. This chain's CDR3 is CASSQDSSAYYGYTF. CDR3 coding DNA: TGTGCCAGCTCTCAGGACAGCTCGGCATACTATGGCTACACCTTC.

The chain joins TRBV30 to TRBJ2-3; 13 bases map to TRBD2. The V gene end was trimmed by 2 bases and the J gene end by 2 bases; junction bases not matched to a gene: 4. CDR3 size: 16 residues. Germline-derived CDR1 and CDR2 are GTSNPN and SVGIG (reference sequence). In DNA form, the CDR3 reads TGTGCCTGGAGTCCGGGACTAGCGGGGCACACAGATACGCAGTATTTT. Encoded protein: CAWSPGLAGHTDTQYF.

The genes are TRBV28 and TRBJ1-1; possibly TRBD1 for D (5 bases). Germline-derived CDR1 and CDR2 are MDHEN and SYDVKM. The V and J ends lost 2 bases and 5 bases respectively, with 9 bases between them. The CDR3 spans 13 residues. CDR3 sequence (DNA): TGTGCCAGCAGTTTAAGGGGAGGGACTGAAGCTTTCTTT. Protein sequence: CASSLRGGTEAFF.

The chain carries TRBV28 and TRBJ1-2; D unresolved. CDR1 MDHEN and CDR2 SYDVKM come from the germline V gene. Trimming took off 7 bases at V and 2 bases at J, with 8 bases between the two ends. This CDR3 region has 12 residues. The CDR3 reads CASIGGNYGYTF. The DNA for the CDR3 is TGTGCCAGCATTGGAGGGAACTATGGCTACACCTTC.

The genes are TRBV10-3 and TRBJ2-2; TRBD1 matches 8 bases. The germline V gene has CDR1 ENHRY and CDR2 SYGVKD. Trimming took 8 bases from V and 4 from J; bases not matched to a gene: 3. CDR3 length: 13 residues. CDR3 amino acids: CAIGQGTTGELFF. The CDR3 nucleotides read TGTGCCATCGGACAGGGTACCACCGGGGAGCTGTTTTTT.

The V gene is TRBV5-1, the J gene TRBJ2-1; D gene uncertain. This CDR3 is 15 amino acids long. V was cut by 2 bases and J by 0 bases, with 9 bases left in between. Germline loops: CDR1 SGHRS, CDR2 YFSETQ. The CDR3 DNA reads as TGCGCCAGCAGCTTCCCCTCGAGCTCCTACAATGAGCAGTTCTTC. The encoded protein is CASSFPSSSYNEQFF.

This clone was found once. The chain is built from TRBV7-3 and TRBJ2-1; 9 bases line up with TRBD2. Trimming at V came to 5 bases and at J to 0 bases, leaving 2 bases not matched to a gene. Germline lookup yields CDR1 SGHTA and CDR2 FQGTGA. The CDR3 runs to 15 residues. The CDR3, as DNA: TGTGCCAGCAGCCTTAGCGGGGGCTCCTACAATGAGCAGTTCTTC. It is translated as CASSLSGGSYNEQFF.

The CDR3 protein is CASRTGVSYEQYF. DNA of the CDR3: TGTGCCAGCAGGACCGGGGTGTCCTACGAGCAGTACTTC. This chain connects TRBV11-2 to TRBJ2-7; TRBD2 is a possible D gene (5 bases). The CDR3 has 13 amino acids. V was cut by 6 bases and J by 1 base, with 10 bases left in between. Germline assignment: CDR1 SGHAT and CDR2 FQNNGV. The full variable domain, its missing parts supplied by reference TRBV11-2 and TRBJ2-7, is EAGVAQSPRYKIIEKRQSVAFWCNPISGHATLYWYQQILGQGPKLLIQFQNNGVVDDSQLPKDRFSAERLKGVDSTLKIQPAKLEDSAVYLCASRTGVSYEQYFGPGTRLTVT.